The text below deals with one T cell receptor beta chain. What it binds is unknown. This entry is derived from a study of T cell responses to AZD1222 COVID-19 vaccine. Germline CDR1 is GTSNPN and CDR2 is SVGIG (reference sequence). The length of the CDR3 is 14 residues. V dropped 2 bases and J dropped 6 bases, with 14 bases sitting between them. Whole-study results and caveats: An increase in Spike-specific TCR breadth and depth was observed after two AZD1222 doses.

Profiling relied on immunoSEQ multiplex PCR, and the TCRdb table lists in-frame clones only, not all of them. This table holds approximately 99,000 clones, approximately 90% found once. Sequenced here: peripheral blood, sampled 28 days after the second AZD1222 dose. V is TRBV30 and J is TRBJ1-5, with D possibly TRBD1 on 6 matching bases. The TCR comes from an adult who received the AZD1222 COVID-19 vaccine. In nucleotides, the CDR3 is TGTGCCTGGAGTTGGAGGGGGAATATTCAGCCCCAGCATTTT. Translating it yields CAWSWRGNIQPQHF.